The 31 T cell receptor beta chains in this list originate from one sample, sequenced in a study of PD-1 blockade in mismatch repair-deficient tumors. Profiled with immunoSEQ multiplex PCR; TCRdb holds only in-frame clones, not every one. The sample yields tens of thousands of clones, approximately 88% seen once. The specimen comprised PBMCs, sampled before pembrolizumab treatment. The receptors come from an adult with mismatch repair-deficient cancer.

This clone was seen just once. The chain couples TRBV5-1 to TRBJ2-1; TRBD2 agrees at 12 bases. The ends lost 2 bases at V and 7 bases at J; junction bases unmatched: 10. The CDR3 length is 17 residues. CDR1 SGHRS and CDR2 YFSETQ come from the germline V gene. The CDR3 DNA reads as TGCGCCAGCAGCTTCATCGGACTAGCGGGAATCAATAATGAGCAGTTCTTC. Its protein is CASSFIGLAGINNEQFF.

V usage is TRBV2 and J usage is TRBJ1-2; D is ambiguous. This CDR3 region has 15 residues. The V end lost 8 bases, the J end lost 1 base, and 17 bases lay between the germline ends. Germline V gene sequence: CDR1 SNHLY, CDR2 FYNNEI. The CDR3 sequence is CASSSSGLNNYGYTF. CDR3 coding DNA: TGTGCCAGCTCCTCATCCGGACTCAATAACTATGGCTACACCTTC.

The rearrangement links TRBV7-9 to TRBJ2-4; TRBD2 is a possible D gene (6 bases). CDR1 and CDR2 (germline): SEHNR, FQNEAQ (reference sequence). This CDR3 region has 15 residues. The V end was cut by 5 bases, the J end by 8 bases, with 19 bases between. The CDR3 reads CASSQGWGGGDIQYF. DNA of the CDR3: TGTGCCAGCAGCCAGGGCTGGGGCGGCGGGGACATTCAGTACTTC. Complete variable domain (other parts from reference TRBV7-9 and TRBJ2-4): DTGVSQNPRHKITKRGQNVTFRCDPISEHNRLYWYRQTLGQGPEFLTYFQNEAQLEKSRLLSDRFSAERPKGSFSTLEIQRTEQGDSAMYLCASSQGWGGGDIQYFGAGTRLSVL.

V is TRBV6-5 and J is TRBJ1-1, with 9 nucleotides matching TRBD1. Germline-derived CDR1 and CDR2 are MNHEY and SVGAGI. CDR3 length: 16 amino acids. Losses at the gene ends were 4 bases for V and 1 base for J; bases not matched to a gene: 7. CDR3 loop: CASSSTDRGKNTEAFF. As DNA, the CDR3 is TGTGCCAGCAGTTCCACCGACAGGGGGAAGAACACTGAAGCTTTCTTT.

The chain recombines TRBV21-1 with TRBJ2-1; TRBD2, the table's D call, was not compared with the DNA. TRBV21-1 is noted as a pseudogene. CDR3 size: 17 residues. CDR3 nucleotides: TGTGCCAGCAGCAAAGCGCGAGAGCGGGAGGGTAGGAATGAGCAGTTCTTC. Residues: CASSKAREREGRNEQFF.

This chain connects TRBV5-1 to TRBJ1-1, with D maybe TRBD1 (6 bases). The CDR3 has 14 residues. V was clipped by 3 bases and J by 5 bases, with 14 bases between them. In germline, CDR1 is SGHRS, CDR2 YFSETQ. CDR3 DNA: TGCGCCAGCAGCTGGGACAAGGGGGATACTGAAGCTTTCTTT. It translates to CASSWDKGDTEAFF.

The CDR3 here is CASSPSPTSGTSYEQYF. In nucleotides, the CDR3 is TGTGCCAGCAGTCCGAGCCCGACTAGCGGAACCTCCTACGAGCAGTACTTC. The rearrangement joins TRBV27 to TRBJ2-5, with TRBD2 identical over 9 bases. The tail of the sequence fits TRBJ2-7 better, so the J call may be wrong. The CDR3 sequence is 17 residues long. Germline CDR1 and CDR2: MNHEY and SMNVEV (reference sequence).

This clone is large. The chain carries TRBV10-3 and TRBJ2-7; 11 bases map to TRBD2. The CDR3 is 17 amino acids. The V gene's germline CDR1 is ENHRY and CDR2 SYGVKD. J gave up 0 bases and V 10 bases, and 14 bases lay outside the gene matches. The DNA of the CDR3 is TGTGCCACACAACCGGGACTAGCGGAGAGCAGCTCCTACGAGCAGTACTTC. Encoded protein: CATQPGLAESSSYEQYF.

The CDR3 DNA sequence: TGTGCCAGCAGCTTAGCGGGACAGTTTCACACAGATACGCAGTATTTT. It yields the protein CASSLAGQFHTDTQYF. The chain joins TRBV7-9 to TRBJ2-3, with 7 bases aligning to TRBD1. Germline assignment: CDR1 SEHNR and CDR2 FQNEAQ (reference sequence). The CDR3 is made up of 16 amino acids. V lost 0 bases and J lost 2; bases outside the gene matches: 5. Full variable domain (missing parts from reference TRBV7-9 and TRBJ2-3): DTGVSQNPRHKITKRGQNVTFRCDPISEHNRLYWYRQTLGQGPEFLTYFQNEAQLEKSRLLSDRFSAERPKGSFSTLEIQRTEQGDSAMYLCASSLAGQFHTDTQYFGPGTRLTVL.

CDR3 in amino acids: CASRTHGMANEKLFF. The CDR3 DNA follows: TGTGCCAGCAGGACTCACGGGATGGCTAATGAAAAACTGTTTTTT. This chain connects TRBV28 to TRBJ1-4; D not resolved. This CDR3 is 15 amino acids long. Trimming stripped 6 bases from V and 3 bases from J, with 14 bases between. The germline gives CDR1 MDHEN, CDR2 SYDVKM.

The V and J genes are TRBV7-2 and TRBJ2-2; TRBD2 matches 7 bases. The V and J ends lost 1 base and 6 bases, in that order; junction bases with no gene match: 8. Germline CDR1 and CDR2: SGHTA and FQGNSA. The CDR3 is 16 amino acids. The CDR3 sequence: CASSLGSGTGAGELFF. CDR3 in DNA: TGTGCCAGCAGCTTAGGGAGCGGGACGGGCGCCGGGGAGCTGTTTTTT. Based on the CDR3 plus reference TRBV7-2 and TRBJ2-2, the full variable domain is GAGVSQSPSNKVTEKGKDVELRCDPISGHTALYWYRQSLGQGLEFLIYFQGNSAPDKSGLPSDRFSAERTGGSVSTLTIQRTQQEDSAVYLCASSLGSGTGAGELFFGEGSRLTVL.

This chain links TRBV10-1 with TRBJ2-2, with 12 bases lining up with TRBD1. V dropped 2 bases and J dropped 1; count of bases not matched to a gene: 11. The CDR3 covers 20 residues. Per germline, CDR1 WNHNN and CDR2 SYGVQD (reference sequence). DNA for the CDR3: TGCGCCAGCAGTGAGAGCCCCACCGGGACAGGGGGCTTGAACACCGGGGAGCTGTTTTTT. Translating gives CASSESPTGTGGLNTGELFF.

The chain uses TRBV30 and TRBJ2-3; TRBD2 aligns across 9 bases. This CDR3 contains 19 residues. Losses at the gene ends were 0 bases for V and 1 base for J; bases not matched to a gene: 14. CDR1 is GTSNPN, CDR2 SVGIG, per germline (reference sequence). The CDR3 DNA reads as TGTGCCTGGAGTGTAATGGTAGCGGGAGTTCCCCGGGGCACAGATACGCAGTATTTT. Protein product: CAWSVMVAGVPRGTDTQYF. Complete variable domain (other parts from reference TRBV30 and TRBJ2-3): SQTIHQWPATLVQPVGSPLSLECTVEGTSNPNLYWYRQAAGRGLQLLFYSVGIGQISSEVPQNLSASRPQDRQFILSSKKLLLSDSGFYLCAWSVMVAGVPRGTDTQYFGPGTRLTVL.

A remark on this clone: The junction and the germline gene differ at one end; a read error may be behind it. The V call is TRBV28, the J call TRBJ2-7; possibly TRBD2 for D (6 bases). The CDR3 covers 11 residues. Germline V gene sequence: CDR1 MDHEN, CDR2 SYDVKM. The CDR3 spells CRPGESGEQYF. CDR3 coding DNA: TGCCGTCCGGGGGAGTCGGGGGAGCAGTACTTC.

The chain couples TRBV5-5 to TRBJ1-5, with 7 bases identical to TRBD1. Germline V gene lookup returns CDR1 SGHKS and CDR2 YYEKEE (reference sequence). The trim removed 4 bases at V and 7 bases at J, leaving 8 bases unmatched. The length of the CDR3 is 14 residues. The CDR3 DNA sequence: TGTGCCAGCAGCCTGGCAGGGGGTGGCCAGCCCCAGCATTTT. It translates to CASSLAGGGQPQHF.

This chain joins TRBV6-6 and TRBJ2-1, with D hard to call. Trimming left V 7 bases short and J 5 bases short, with 18 bases between. Germline V gene lookup returns CDR1 MNHNY and CDR2 SVGAGI (reference sequence). The CDR3 runs 15 residues. The CDR3 loop reads CASILDSRLDNEQFF. The CDR3, as DNA: TGTGCCAGCATATTAGACTCGAGACTCGACAATGAGCAGTTCTTC.

The chain has TRBV18 and TRBJ1-5, with no clear D. The germline V gene has CDR1 KGHSH and CDR2 LQKENI. Trimming left V 4 bases short and J 2 bases short, with 6 bases between. This CDR3 spans 13 amino acids. Here the CDR3 reads CASSQAGNQPQHF. The CDR3 DNA follows: TGTGCCAGCTCACAGGCGGGCAATCAGCCCCAGCATTTT.

This clone has just a few counts. The chain combines TRBV6-6 with TRBJ1-2, with 7 bases identical to TRBD1. Germline V gives CDR1 MNHNY, CDR2 SVGAGI (reference sequence). CDR3 size: 12 residues. V dropped 5 bases and J dropped 8; count of bases not matched to a gene: 5. CDR3: CASSQQGFGYTF. The DNA for the CDR3 is TGTGCCAGCAGTCAACAGGGGTTCGGCTACACCTTC.

A single count supports this clone. The gene calls are TRBV27 and TRBJ2-3; D not certain. The CDR3 length is 16 residues. V was pared by 5 bases and J by 5 bases, with 20 bases between. CDR1 MNHEY and CDR2 SMNVEV come from the germline V gene (reference sequence). CDR3 DNA: TGTGCCAGCAGTACCCCCGTCCTGAGAGCTGGAGATACGCAGTATTTT. It specifies CASSTPVLRAGDTQYF.

This chain links TRBV5-3 with TRBJ2-1; 10 bases fit TRBD2. TRBV5-3 is noted as an ORF with a role that remains uncertain. J lost 4 bases, V lost 3 bases, and 7 bases had no gene match. The CDR3 runs 16 residues. The CDR3 region is CARSWNSSGSYNEQFF. CDR3 nucleotides: TGTGCCAGAAGCTGGAATTCTAGCGGGAGTTACAATGAGCAGTTCTTC.

The chain is built from TRBV19 and TRBJ1-2, with no clear D. V was pared by 3 bases and J by 4 bases, with 15 bases between. The CDR3 length is 15 residues. The germline V gene encodes CDR1 LNHDA and CDR2 SQIVND (reference sequence). CDR3 region: CASSIRDPLVYGYTF. CDR3 in DNA: TGTGCCAGTAGTATCCGGGATCCCTTAGTCTATGGCTACACCTTC.

This clone has only one observation. The rearrangement uses TRBV6-1 and TRBJ1-1; the D is unclear. Looked up from germline, CDR1 is MNHNS and CDR2 is SASEGT. The CDR3 consists of 15 residues. Trimming left V 2 bases short and J 0 bases short, with 10 bases between. CDR3 bases: TGTGCCAGCAGTGAATCGCCAGGTGTGAACACTGAAGCTTTCTTT. Its protein product is CASSESPGVNTEAFF.

Concerning this clone itself: At the DNA level, this CDR3 is encoded by other sequences in the same sample as well. The chain recombines TRBV5-1 with TRBJ2-1; 8 bases agree with TRBD2. This CDR3 is 15 amino acids long. The germline gives CDR1 SGHRS, CDR2 YFSETQ. J gave up 4 bases and V 0 bases, and 3 bases lay outside the gene matches. The CDR3 DNA reads TGCGCCAGCAGCTTGGCCAGCGGGAGTTACAATGAGCAGTTCTTC. Encoded protein: CASSLASGSYNEQFF.

This clone was picked up a small number of times. This sequence joins TRBV28 and TRBJ2-7, with 8 bases fitting TRBD2. CDR3 length: 14 residues. With V trimmed by 11 bases and J by 5 bases, 14 bases remained unmatched. From germline, CDR1 is MDHEN and CDR2 SYDVKM. Here the CDR3 reads CASKSSGSIHEQYF. The CDR3 nucleotides read TGTGCCTCTAAATCCAGCGGGAGCATACACGAGCAGTACTTC.

V usage is TRBV9 and J usage is TRBJ2-1, with D hard to call. Germline CDR1 and CDR2: SGDLS and YYNGEE. CDR3 length: 13 amino acids. Trimming stripped 4 bases from V and 1 base from J, with 6 bases between. The CDR3 is CASSPQSYNEQFF. CDR3 DNA: TGTGCCAGCAGCCCGCAGTCCTACAATGAGCAGTTCTTC.

This clone was detected only a few times. The CDR3 sequence: CASSLLRGGQYF. CDR3 DNA: TGTGCCAGCAGTTTGTTAAGGGGGGGGCAGTACTTC. The chain recombines TRBV28 with TRBJ2-7; tentatively, D is TRBD2 (7 bases). This CDR3 region has 12 residues. V was shortened by 3 bases and J by 9 bases, with 12 bases between the two germline ends. Germline V lookup: CDR1 MDHEN, CDR2 SYDVKM. Together with reference TRBV28 and TRBJ2-7, the CDR3 gives the full variable domain: DVKVTQSSRYLVKRTGEKVFLECVQDMDHENMFWYRQDPGLGLRLIYFSYDVKMKEKGDIPEGYSVSREKKERFSLILESASTNQTSMYLCASSLLRGGQYFGPGTRLTVT.

The chain couples TRBV5-4 to TRBJ1-4; TRBD1 matches 9 bases. V dropped 2 bases and J dropped 8; count of bases not matched to a gene: 7. This CDR3 spans 15 amino acids. Germline-derived CDR1 and CDR2 are SGHNT and YYREEE (reference sequence). The CDR3 DNA is TGTGCCAGCAGCTTTTCCGGGACAGGGTCCGAAAAACTGTTTTTT. Amino acid sequence: CASSFSGTGSEKLFF. Combining the CDR3 with reference TRBV5-4 and TRBJ1-4 gives the whole variable domain ETGVTQSPTHLIKTRGQQVTLRCSSQSGHNTVSWYQQALGQGPQFIFQYYREEENGRGNFPPRFSGLQFPNYSSELNVNALELDDSALYLCASSFSGTGSEKLFFGSGTQLSVL.

The rearrangement uses TRBV5-1 and TRBJ2-7; maybe TRBD1 (6 bases). In germline, CDR1 is SGHRS, CDR2 YFSETQ. V was clipped by 4 bases and J by 0 bases, with 17 bases between them. The length of the CDR3 is 16 residues. This chain's CDR3 is CASSLGQILSSYEQYF. The DNA of the CDR3 is TGCGCCAGCAGCCTCGGACAGATTTTGAGCTCCTACGAGCAGTACTTC.

This chain joins TRBV19 and TRBJ1-2; 10 bases fit TRBD1. J was trimmed by 4 bases and V by 7 bases; bases with no gene match: 12. This CDR3 region has 16 residues. The germline gives CDR1 LNHDA, CDR2 SQIVND (reference sequence). CDR3 sequence reads: CASTTWATGGVYGYTF. The CDR3 DNA reads TGTGCCAGTACCACCTGGGCGACAGGGGGCGTCTATGGCTACACCTTC.

The gene calls are TRBV30 and TRBJ1-2, with TRBD1 identical over 9 bases. Germline values: CDR1 GTSNPN, CDR2 SVGIG (reference sequence). The CDR3 loop spans 12 amino acids. The J segment lost 4 bases and the V segment lost 6 bases, leaving 3 bases of the junction unmatched. The CDR3 region is CACGTGLYGYTF. In DNA form, the CDR3 reads TGTGCCTGTGGGACAGGGCTCTATGGCTACACCTTC.

The chain combines TRBV28 with TRBJ2-3; D perhaps matches TRBD1 (6 bases). This CDR3 is built from 15 residues. Germline V gene data show CDR1 as MDHEN and CDR2 as SYDVKM. V shed 6 bases and J shed 3 bases, with 16 bases lying between them. CDR3 sequence reads: CASSTSRTATDTQYF. Written as DNA, the CDR3 is TGTGCCAGCAGCACCAGCCGGACAGCTACAGATACGCAGTATTTT.